The following is a T cell receptor beta chain sequence with its context. The data were taken from a study of blood T cell repertoires in COVID-19. Across the study: The United States, Italy and Spain provided the acute and convalescent COVID-19 samples. PBMCs, B-cell-depleted T cells, or T cells provided the cDNA or gDNA that made up the material.

Source study methods: Using reference gene primer amplification, nucleated cell counts were estimated. The method was immunoSEQ multiplex PCR; TCRdb's version includes in-frame clones alone and lacks a portion of them. The V and J calls and clone size are taken from that table; D and trimming were inferred from the DNA. The table records around 100,000 clones, roughly 80% of them present only once. Germline CDR1 reads MNHEY; CDR2 reads SVGAGI. Between the trimmed V and J ends, which lost 7 bases and 1 base, there was a span of 7 bases. The CDR3 is 12 amino acids. The sequence was obtained from a human donor in a cohort sampled during active COVID-19. The specimen sequenced was peripheral blood. The gene calls are TRBV6-5 and TRBJ1-1; D gene unclear. The CDR3 region has the DNA TGTGCCAGCAAGCGATGGAACACTGAAGCTTTCTTT. This codes for CASKRWNTEAFF.